These T cell receptor beta chains were read from a single sample in a study of cytomegalovirus exposure and HLA in healthy donors. Some clones are missing from TCRdb's copy, which holds only in-frame ones; the method was immunoSEQ multiplex PCR. The data show 160,000 or so clones, more than 60% seen once. Material for sequencing was PBMCs. Receptors were obtained from a man between 40 and 49 years old in good health and CMV-seronegative. The CDR3 runs from the conserved cysteine through the conserved F or W. A D gene is named only where the DNA matches it firmly. The size of a clone is reported for some rows only, either as once, few or many, or as a class for expanded clones.

TGCAGCGTTCGATACAGGGGGAATTCACCCCTCCACTTT	CSVRYRGNSPLHF	TRBJ1-6	NA	TRBD1	TRBV29-1
TGTGCCAGCAGCCCCTTTAGCGGGGGGGGCGGGGAGCTGTTTTTT	CASSPFSGGGGELFF	TRBJ2-2	NA	TRBD2	TRBV9
TGTGCCAGCAGCCCGGGACAGGGGGGTGATGAGCAGTTCTTC	CASSPGQGGDEQFF	TRBJ2-1	NA	TRBD1	TRBV9
TGTGCCAGCAGTAGGGGGCGGAGCTCCTACAATGAGCAGTTCTTC	CASSRGRSSYNEQFF	TRBJ2-1	NA	TRBD1	TRBV27
TGTGCCAGTCACCGGGACAGGCCTTACGAGCAGTACTTC	CASHRDRPYEQYF	TRBJ2-7	NA	TRBD1	TRBV2
TGTGCCAGCAGTTTAGTGGCCGGAGCTAACTATGGCTACACCTTC	CASSLVAGANYGYTF	TRBJ1-2	NA	NA	TRBV27
TGTGCCAGCGCTTTGACTAGCGGGGGGACTCTAGAGACCCAGTACTTC	CASALTSGGTLETQYF	TRBJ2-5	NA	TRBD2	TRBV9
TGTGCCAGCAGCTTTGCTGGACAGTCGAACACCGGGGAGCTGTTTTTT	CASSFAGQSNTGELFF	TRBJ2-2	NA	NA	TRBV5-6
TGTGCCAGTAGTGGGGACAGCACCTATCAGCCCCAGCATTTT	CASSGDSTYQPQHF	TRBJ1-5	once	TRBD1	TRBV19
TGTGCCAGCAGCTGGGGAGGGGGAGACGTACGAGGGCAGTACTTC	CASSWGGGDVRGQYF	TRBJ2-5	NA	NA	TRBV5-6
TGTGCCACATCAATTCCGGGACAGGGAAGAGATACGCAGTATTTT	CATSIPGQGRDTQYF	TRBJ2-3	NA	TRBD1	TRBV6-1
TGTGCCAACCCCGGACTAGAGCGGTCCAAAAACATTCAGTACTTC	CANPGLERSKNIQYF	TRBJ2-4	NA	TRBD2	TRBV6-1
TGTGCCAGCAGGTACAGGAGCACCGGGGAGCTGTTTTTT	CASRYRSTGELFF	TRBJ2-2	NA	NA	TRBV5-8
TGCGCCAGTACGATAGCGGGGGACTACAATGAGCAGTTCTTC	CASTIAGDYNEQFF	TRBJ2-1	NA	TRBD2	TRBV4-1
TGTGCCAGCAGCCCAGGGAGTTTTGCGGGGGGAAACACCGGGGAGCTGTTTTTT	CASSPGSFAGGNTGELFF	TRBJ2-2	NA	TRBD2	TRBV13
TGTGCCAGCAGCTTAGACGGTTTCCTCTGGAACACCATATATTTT	CASSLDGFLWNTIYF	TRBJ1-3	NA	NA	TRBV7-9
TGTGCCAGCTCGCAGGGGACAGAGGTCTATGGCTACACCTTC	CASSQGTEVYGYTF	TRBJ1-2	NA	TRBD1	TRBV18
TGTGCCAGCAGCTTAGTAGGGGGAGCGGGGATCACTGAAGCTTTCTTT	CASSLVGGAGITEAFF	TRBJ1-1	NA	NA	TRBV7-8
TGTGCCAGCAGTCCCTACGCTAGCGGTGAGCAGTTCTTC	CASSPYASGEQFF	TRBJ2-1	NA	TRBD2	TRBV6-1
TGCGCCAGCAGCCTCTGGACAGGAGTCTACGAGCAGTACTTC	CASSLWTGVYEQYF	TRBJ2-7	few	TRBD1	TRBV5-1
TGCGCCAGCAGCCAAGATGGAGCAGCCAAAAACATTCAGTACTTC	CASSQDGAAKNIQYF	TRBJ2-4	NA	NA	TRBV4-3
TGTGCCAGCAGCGTGCAGGGAGAGCAGTTCTTC	CASSVQGEQFF	TRBJ2-1	NA	NA	TRBV9
TGTGCCAGTAGTTGGACAGGATCCTACGAGCAGTACTTC	CASSWTGSYEQYF	TRBJ2-7	NA	TRBD1	TRBV19
TGTGCCAGCAGCTTCCTTTCAGGGGAAGAGACCCAGTACTTC	CASSFLSGEETQYF	TRBJ2-5	NA	NA	TRBV7-2
TGTGCCATCAGTGAGTCGCAGGGCACTCAGCCCCAGCATTTT	CAISESQGTQPQHF	TRBJ1-5	NA	NA	TRBV10-3
TGTGCCAGTAGTATATTTGGCAGGGGCGCCTCAATGGAAAAACTGTTTTTT	CASSIFGRGASMEKLFF	TRBJ1-4	NA	NA	TRBV19
TGTGCCTGGAGTTCGGTATGGGGGGAAAGCTCCTACGAGCAGTACTTC	CAWSSVWGESSYEQYF	TRBJ2-7	NA	NA	TRBV30
TGTGCCAGCAGCCCCTGGGGGGAAAACACTGAAGCTTTCTTT	CASSPWGENTEAFF	TRBJ1-1	once	NA	TRBV9
TGTGCCAGCCGCAGGGCTGGAGAGACCCAGTACTTC	CASRRAGETQYF	TRBJ2-5	NA	NA	TRBV6-5
TGTGCCAGCGGATTATTTGGGTCAGGGCAGGGGGTGGGCTACACCTTC	CASGLFGSGQGVGYTF	TRBJ1-2	NA	TRBD1	TRBV27
TGTGCCAGCAGTAGCGGGGTGGAGACCCAGTACTTC	CASSSGVETQYF	TRBJ2-5	NA	TRBD2	TRBV6-5
TGTGCCAGTAGTATTAGGGGACAGGGTGGAGCAAGTAACACTGAAGCTTTCTTT	CASSIRGQGGASNTEAFF	TRBJ1-1	few	TRBD1	TRBV19